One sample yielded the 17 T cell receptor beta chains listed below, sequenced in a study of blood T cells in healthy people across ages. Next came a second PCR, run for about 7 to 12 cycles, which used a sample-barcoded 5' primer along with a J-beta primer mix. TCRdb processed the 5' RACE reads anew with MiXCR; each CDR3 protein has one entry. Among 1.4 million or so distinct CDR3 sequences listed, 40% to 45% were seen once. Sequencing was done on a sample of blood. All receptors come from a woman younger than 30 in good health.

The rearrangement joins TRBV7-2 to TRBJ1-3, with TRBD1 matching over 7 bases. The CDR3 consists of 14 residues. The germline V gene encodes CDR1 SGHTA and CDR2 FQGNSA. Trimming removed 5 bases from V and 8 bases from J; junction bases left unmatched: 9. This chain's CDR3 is CASSALSRGDTIYF. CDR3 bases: TGTGCCAGCAGCGCACTTTCCAGGGGGGACACCATATATTTT.

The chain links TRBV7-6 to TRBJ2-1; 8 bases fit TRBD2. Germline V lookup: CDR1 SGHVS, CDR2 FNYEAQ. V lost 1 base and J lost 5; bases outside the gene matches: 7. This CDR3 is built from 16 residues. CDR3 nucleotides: TGTGCCAGCAGCTTAGACCTAGCGGGTTTCGACAATGAGCAGTTCTTC. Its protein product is CASSLDLAGFDNEQFF.

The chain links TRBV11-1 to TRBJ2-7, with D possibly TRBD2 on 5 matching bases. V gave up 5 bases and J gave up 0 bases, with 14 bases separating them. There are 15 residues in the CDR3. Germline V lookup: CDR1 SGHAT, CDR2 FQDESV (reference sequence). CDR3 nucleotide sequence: TGTGCCAGCAGCCCCAGCGGTCACAGCTCCTACGAGCAGTACTTC. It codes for CASSPSGHSSYEQYF.

CDR3 protein: CASSLNWANGANVLTF. The CDR3 bases are TGTGCCAGCAGTTTAAATTGGGCGAATGGGGCCAACGTCCTGACTTTC. This chain links TRBV27 with TRBJ2-6; D uncertain. The CDR3 has 16 residues. V shed 2 bases and J shed 3 bases, with 11 bases lying between them. Per the germline V gene, CDR1 is MNHEY and CDR2 is SMNVEV (reference sequence).

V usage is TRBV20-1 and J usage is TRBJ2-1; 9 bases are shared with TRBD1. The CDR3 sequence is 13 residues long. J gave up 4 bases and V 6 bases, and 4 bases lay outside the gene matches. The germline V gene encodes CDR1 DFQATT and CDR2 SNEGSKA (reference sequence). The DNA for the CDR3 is TGCAGTGCCCCCGACAGGGGGTACAATGAGCAGTTCTTC. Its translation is CSAPDRGYNEQFF.

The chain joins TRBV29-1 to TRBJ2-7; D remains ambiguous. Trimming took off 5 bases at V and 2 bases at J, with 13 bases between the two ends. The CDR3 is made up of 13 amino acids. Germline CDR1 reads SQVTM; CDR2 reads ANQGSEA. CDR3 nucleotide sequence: TGCAGCGTTTCTACAGTCTTTGCCTACGAGCAGTACTTC. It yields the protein CSVSTVFAYEQYF.

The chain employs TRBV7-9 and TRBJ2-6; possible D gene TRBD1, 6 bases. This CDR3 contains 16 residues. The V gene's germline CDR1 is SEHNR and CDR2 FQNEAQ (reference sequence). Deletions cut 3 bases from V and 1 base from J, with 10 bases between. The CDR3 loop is CASSLVTGSGANVLTF. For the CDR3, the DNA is TGTGCCAGCAGCTTGGTCACAGGGTCTGGGGCCAACGTCCTGACTTTC.

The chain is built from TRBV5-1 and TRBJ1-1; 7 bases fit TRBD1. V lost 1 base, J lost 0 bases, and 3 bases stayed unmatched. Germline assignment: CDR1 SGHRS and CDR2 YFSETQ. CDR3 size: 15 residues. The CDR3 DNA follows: TGCGCCAGCAGCTTGACAGGGGCCATGAACACTGAAGCTTTCTTT. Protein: CASSLTGAMNTEAFF.

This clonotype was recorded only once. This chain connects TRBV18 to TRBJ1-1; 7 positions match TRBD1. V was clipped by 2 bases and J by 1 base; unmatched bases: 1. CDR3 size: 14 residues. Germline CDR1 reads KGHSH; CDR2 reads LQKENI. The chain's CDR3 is CASSPGDRNTEAFF. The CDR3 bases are TGTGCCAGCTCACCAGGGGACAGGAACACTGAAGCTTTCTTT.

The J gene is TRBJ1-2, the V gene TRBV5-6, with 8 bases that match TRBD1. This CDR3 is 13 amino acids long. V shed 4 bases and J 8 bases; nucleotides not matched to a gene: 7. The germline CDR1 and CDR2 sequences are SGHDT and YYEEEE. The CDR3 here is CASSPWDRPGYTF. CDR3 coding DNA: TGTGCCAGCAGCCCATGGGACAGGCCCGGCTACACCTTC.

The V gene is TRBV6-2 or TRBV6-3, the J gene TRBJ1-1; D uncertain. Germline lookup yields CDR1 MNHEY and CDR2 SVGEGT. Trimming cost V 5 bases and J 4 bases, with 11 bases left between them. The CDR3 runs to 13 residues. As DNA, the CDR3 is TGTGCCAGCAGTGAAAGTGAAGCCACTGAAGCTTTCTTT. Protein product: CASSESEATEAFF.

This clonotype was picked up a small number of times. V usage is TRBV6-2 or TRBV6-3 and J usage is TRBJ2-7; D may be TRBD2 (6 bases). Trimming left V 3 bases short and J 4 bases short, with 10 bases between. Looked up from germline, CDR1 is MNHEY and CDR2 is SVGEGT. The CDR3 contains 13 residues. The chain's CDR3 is CASSYRREYEQYF. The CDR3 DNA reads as TGTGCCAGCAGTTATCGACGGGAGTACGAGCAGTACTTC.

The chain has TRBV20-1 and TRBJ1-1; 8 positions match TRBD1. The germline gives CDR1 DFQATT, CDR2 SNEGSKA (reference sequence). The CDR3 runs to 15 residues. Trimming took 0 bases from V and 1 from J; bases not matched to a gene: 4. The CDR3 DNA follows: TGCAGTGCTAGAGACCAGGGGGCCTGGAACACTGAAGCTTTCTTT. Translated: CSARDQGAWNTEAFF.

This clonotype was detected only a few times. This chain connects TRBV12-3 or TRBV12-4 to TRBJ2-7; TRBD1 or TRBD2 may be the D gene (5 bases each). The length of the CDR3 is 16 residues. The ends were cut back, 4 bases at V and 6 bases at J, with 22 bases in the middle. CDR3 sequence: CASSSPPARGLGEQYF. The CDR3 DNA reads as TGTGCCAGCAGTTCCCCCCCGGCGAGGGGTCTAGGCGAGCAGTACTTC.

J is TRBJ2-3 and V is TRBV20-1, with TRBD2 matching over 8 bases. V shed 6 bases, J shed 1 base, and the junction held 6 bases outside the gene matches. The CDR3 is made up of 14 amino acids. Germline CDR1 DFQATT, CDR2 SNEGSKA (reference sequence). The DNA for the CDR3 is TGCAGTGCCCCCGATAGCGGGGGCACAGATACGCAGTATTTT. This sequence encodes CSAPDSGGTDTQYF.

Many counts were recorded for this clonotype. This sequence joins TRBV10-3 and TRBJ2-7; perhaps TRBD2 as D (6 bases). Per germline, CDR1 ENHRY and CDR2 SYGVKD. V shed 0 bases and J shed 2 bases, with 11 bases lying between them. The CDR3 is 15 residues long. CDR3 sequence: CAISESGGIPYEQYF. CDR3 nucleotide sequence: TGTGCCATCAGTGAGTCGGGGGGTATCCCCTACGAGCAGTACTTC.

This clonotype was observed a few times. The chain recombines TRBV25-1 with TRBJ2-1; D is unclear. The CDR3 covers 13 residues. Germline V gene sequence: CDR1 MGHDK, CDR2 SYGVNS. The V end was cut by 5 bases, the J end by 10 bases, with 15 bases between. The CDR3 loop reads CASSTDFLTEQFF. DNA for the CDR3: TGTGCCAGCAGTACCGATTTTTTGACAGAGCAGTTCTTC. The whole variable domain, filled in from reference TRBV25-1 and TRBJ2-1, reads EADIYQTPRYLVIGTGKKITLECSQTMGHDKMYWYQQDPGMELHLIHYSYGVNSTEKGDLSSESTVSRIRTEHFPLTLESARPSHTSQYLCASSTDFLTEQFFGPGTRLTVL.